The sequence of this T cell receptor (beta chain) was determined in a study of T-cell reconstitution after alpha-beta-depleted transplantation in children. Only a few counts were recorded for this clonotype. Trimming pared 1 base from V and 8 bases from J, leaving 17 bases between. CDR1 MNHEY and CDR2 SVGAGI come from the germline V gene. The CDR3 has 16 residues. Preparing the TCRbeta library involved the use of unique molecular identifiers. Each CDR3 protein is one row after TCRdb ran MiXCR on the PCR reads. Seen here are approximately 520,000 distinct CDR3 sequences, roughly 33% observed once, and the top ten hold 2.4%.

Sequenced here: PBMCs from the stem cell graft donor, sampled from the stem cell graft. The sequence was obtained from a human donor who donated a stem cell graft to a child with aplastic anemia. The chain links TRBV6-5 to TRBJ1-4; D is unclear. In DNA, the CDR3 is TGTGCCAGCAGTTACTTAAGTCTGGGTTTGGGAGAAAAACTGTTTTTT. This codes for CASSYLSLGLGEKLFF.